This T cell receptor (beta chain) was profiled in a study of blood T cell repertoires in COVID-19. This table comes from immunoSEQ multiplex PCR, and its TCRdb copy is limited to in-frame clones, with some not included. The profile covers over 200,000 clones, with around four fifths appearing a single time and approximately 8.1% taken by the ten largest. This CDR3 has 14 residues. V shed 0 bases and J 6 bases; nucleotides not matched to a gene: 6. Germline V gene sequence: CDR1 SGHNT, CDR2 YYREEE (reference sequence). The sample comprised peripheral blood. The TCR originated in a woman aged 45-65 years with active or convalescent COVID-19. The chain joins TRBV5-4 to TRBJ2-7; TRBD2 agrees at 7 bases. This chain's CDR3 is CASSLDAGEVEQYF. CDR3 bases: TGTGCCAGCAGCTTGGATGCGGGAGAGGTCGAGCAGTACTTC.